A single T cell receptor beta chain is shown here with its context. In this sample, this clone turned up a few times. Its antigen specificity is not known. Per-base quality was not reported, and no clone a single base away is much larger than it. Collaborating institutions collected whole blood in K2EDTA tubes following their own protocols. For TCRbeta analysis, collaborators shipped samples as frozen whole blood, isolated PBMCs, or DNA extracted from either of those sample types. The CDR3, cysteine through phenylalanine, is 16 amino acids long. Only CDR3 DNA remains: 48 bases, in frame from the first base. At the junction V is shortened by 1 base and J by 0 bases, with 13 bases in between. Based on the germline V gene, the CDR1 and CDR2 sequences are SGHRS and YFSETQ. This sample is drawn from a study of blood T cell repertoires in COVID-19 (dated by TCRdb to about 2020). Notes on the research overall: The collaborator samples originated in the United States, Italy and Spain and spanned the acute and convalescent phases of COVID-19. Where available, HLA class I and class II types were taken from metadata supplied by the sample provider and were not determined by assay-based typing. Deeply sampled blood TCRbeta repertoires from subjects exposed to, actively infected with, or recovered from COVID-19 were included in the dataset. The repertoires were made available in a free public database intended to serve as a resource for research on the immune response to SARS-CoV-2. Nearly every sample came with metadata listing a de-identified subject ID, COVID-19 status, age in years and sex. The samples were drawn from the first 160 participants of the ongoing ImmuneRACE study and from some 1,300 subjects provided by 6 global collaborators. The material from the prospective study consisted of cDNA or gDNA derived from T cells, B-cell-depleted T cells, or PBMCs.

On the study overall, not on this receptor specifically: The quantity of clinical and demographic metadata differed by source and by participant and was supplied without curation.

TCRbeta CDR3 regions were amplified from genomic DNA by means of the immunoSEQ Assay, a bias-controlled multiplex PCR. In the authors' own workflow: Within the assay, amplification of reference gene primers was used to estimate how many nucleated cells each sample contained. Sequence reads were collapsed and filtered to measure the absolute abundance of every unique TCRbeta CDR3 rearrangement. For each sample, productive Simpson clonality was calculated as the square root of Simpson's diversity index across productive rearrangements. The table comes from immuneACCESS by way of TCRdb, which keeps in-frame sequences with V and J called. Part of the clones is missing from these tables; in studies checked, under half for an unresolved V gene and the rest for unknown reasons. V and J calls and clone size follow that table, whereas D and trimming were derived from the DNA. The sample table holds 90,000 to 120,000 clones, of which over 70% were seen once. Jointly, the top ten make up roughly 15% of the sample.

Sequenced: peripheral blood. The rearrangement combines TRBV5-1 with TRBJ1-2; D gene: possibly TRBD1, on 5 matching bases. The TCR sequence derives from a man between 45 and 60 years old with acute or convalescent COVID-19. The sequence in DNA is TGCGCCAGCAGCTTGACCAGCAGGGCCTCTAACTATGGCTACACCTTC. This translates into CASSLTSRASNYGYTF.